This section outlines one TCR beta chain sequence together with its context. Its target is unknown. The assay was immunoSEQ multiplex PCR, and TCRdb's table has in-frame clones only and misses some. This sample has around 140,000 clones; just over 90% occur once, and the top ten carry approximately 5%. The record originates from a study of T cell responses to AZD1222 COVID-19 vaccine. The CDR3 loop spans 14 amino acids. Germline CDR1 and CDR2: LNHDA and SQIVND (reference sequence). With 7 bases clipped from V and 8 bases from J, the junction kept 7 bases outside the gene matches. Study findings and constraints: Recipients of two AZD1222 doses showed rising Spike-specific TCR breadth and depth. Reportedly, close to half of spike-specific TCRs are directed against unmutated variant regions.

The chain employs TRBV19 and TRBJ2-1; 11 positions agree with TRBD1. The source was peripheral blood, collected on day 0 of AZD1222 vaccination. This sequence was found in an adult in good health. CDR3 nucleotides: TGTGCCAGTACCCGGACAGGGGGCTTGGATGAGCAGTTCTTC. It yields the protein CASTRTGGLDEQFF. Based on the CDR3 plus reference TRBV19 and TRBJ2-1, the full variable domain is DGGITQSPKYLFRKEGQNVTLSCEQNLNHDAMYWYRQDPGQGLRLIYYSQIVNDFQKGDIAEGYSVSREKKESFPLTVTSAQKNPTAFYLCASTRTGGLDEQFFGPGTRLTVL.